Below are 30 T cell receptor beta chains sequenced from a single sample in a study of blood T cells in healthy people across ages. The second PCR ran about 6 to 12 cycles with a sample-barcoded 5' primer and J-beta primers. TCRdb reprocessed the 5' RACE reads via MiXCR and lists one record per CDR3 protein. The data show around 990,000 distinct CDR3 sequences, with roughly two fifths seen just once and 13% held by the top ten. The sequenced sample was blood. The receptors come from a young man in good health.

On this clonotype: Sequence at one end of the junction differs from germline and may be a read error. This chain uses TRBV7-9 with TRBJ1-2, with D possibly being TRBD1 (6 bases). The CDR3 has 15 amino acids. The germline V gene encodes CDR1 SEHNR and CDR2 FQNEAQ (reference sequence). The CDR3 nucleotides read TGTGCCAGCAGCTTAGAGTACCCAGGGGTTTATGGCCACACCTTC. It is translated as CASSLEYPGVYGHTF.

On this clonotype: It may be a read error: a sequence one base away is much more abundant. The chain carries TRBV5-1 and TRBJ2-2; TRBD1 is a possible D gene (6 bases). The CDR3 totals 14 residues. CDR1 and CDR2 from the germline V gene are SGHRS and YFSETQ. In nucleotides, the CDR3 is TGCACCAGCAGCATTACAGGGATCGCCGGGGAGCTGTTTTTT. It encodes CTSSITGIAGELFF.

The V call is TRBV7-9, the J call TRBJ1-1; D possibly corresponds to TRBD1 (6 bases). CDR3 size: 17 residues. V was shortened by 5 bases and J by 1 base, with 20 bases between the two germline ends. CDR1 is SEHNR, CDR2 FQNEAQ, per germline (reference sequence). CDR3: CASSPPGPWGQNTEAFF. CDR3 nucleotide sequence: TGTGCCAGCAGCCCACCGGGCCCTTGGGGACAGAACACTGAAGCTTTCTTT.

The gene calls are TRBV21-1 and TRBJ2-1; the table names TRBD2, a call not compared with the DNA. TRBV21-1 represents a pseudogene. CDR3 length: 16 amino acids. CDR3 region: CASSKCERGIYNEQFF. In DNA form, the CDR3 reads TGTGCCAGCAGCAAATGTGAGCGGGGGATCTACAATGAGCAGTTCTTC.

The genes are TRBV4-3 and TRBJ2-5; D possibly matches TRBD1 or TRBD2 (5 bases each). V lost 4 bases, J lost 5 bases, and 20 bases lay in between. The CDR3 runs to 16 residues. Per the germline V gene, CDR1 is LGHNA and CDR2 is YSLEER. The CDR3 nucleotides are TGCGCCAGCAGCCCCCAGAGGGGAGACCGCCGGGAGACCCAGTACTTC. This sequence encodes CASSPQRGDRRETQYF.

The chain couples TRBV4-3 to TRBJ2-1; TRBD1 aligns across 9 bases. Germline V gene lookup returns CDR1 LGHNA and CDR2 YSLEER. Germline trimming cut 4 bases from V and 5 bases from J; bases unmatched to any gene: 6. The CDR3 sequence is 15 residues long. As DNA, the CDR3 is TGCGCCAGCAGCCCGCGGGACAGGGACCACAATGAGCAGTTCTTC. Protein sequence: CASSPRDRDHNEQFF.

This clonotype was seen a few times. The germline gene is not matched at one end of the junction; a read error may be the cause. CDR3 DNA sequence: TGCAGTGCCAGAGGACAGCTCTATGGCTACACCTTC. Protein: CSARGQLYGYTF. V gene TRBV20-1 combines with J gene TRBJ1-2, with D maybe TRBD1 (6 bases). The CDR3 has 12 amino acids. Per the germline V gene, CDR1 is DFQATT and CDR2 is SNEGSKA (reference sequence).

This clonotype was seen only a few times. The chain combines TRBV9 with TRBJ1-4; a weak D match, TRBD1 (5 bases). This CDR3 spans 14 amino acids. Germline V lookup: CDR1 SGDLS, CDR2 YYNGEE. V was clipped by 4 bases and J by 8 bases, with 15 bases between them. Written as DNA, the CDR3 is TGTGCCAGCAGCCCAGGAAGTGGGGGAGAAAAACTGTTTTTT. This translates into CASSPGSGGEKLFF.

CDR3 bases: TGTGCCAGCAGCGTAGGAGGGTTCGATGAGCAGTTCTTC. This gives the protein CASSVGGFDEQFF. The chain recombines TRBV11-2 with TRBJ2-1; D is perhaps TRBD2 (6 bases). The ends were cut back, 5 bases at V and 8 bases at J, with 13 bases in the middle. Germline CDR1 SGHAT, CDR2 FQNNGV. The CDR3 is made up of 13 amino acids. The full variable domain, in which reference TRBV11-2 and TRBJ2-1 provide the parts outside the CDR3, is EAGVAQSPRYKIIEKRQSVAFWCNPISGHATLYWYQQILGQGPKLLIQFQNNGVVDDSQLPKDRFSAERLKGVDSTLKIQPAKLEDSAVYLCASSVGGFDEQFFGPGTRLTVL.

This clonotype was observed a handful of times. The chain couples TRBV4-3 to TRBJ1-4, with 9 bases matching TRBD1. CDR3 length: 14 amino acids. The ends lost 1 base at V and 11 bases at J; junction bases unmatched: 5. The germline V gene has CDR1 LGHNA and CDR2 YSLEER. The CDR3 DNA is TGCGCCAGCAGCCAAGGTGTGGGACAGGGTAAACTGTTTTTT. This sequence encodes CASSQGVGQGKLFF.

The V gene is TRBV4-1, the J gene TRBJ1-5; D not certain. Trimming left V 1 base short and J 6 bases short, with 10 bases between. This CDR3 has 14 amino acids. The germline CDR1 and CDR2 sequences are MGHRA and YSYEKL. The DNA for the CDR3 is TGCGCCAGCAGCCAAGTAGCGGGAGGTCAGCCCCAGCATTTT. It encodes CASSQVAGGQPQHF.

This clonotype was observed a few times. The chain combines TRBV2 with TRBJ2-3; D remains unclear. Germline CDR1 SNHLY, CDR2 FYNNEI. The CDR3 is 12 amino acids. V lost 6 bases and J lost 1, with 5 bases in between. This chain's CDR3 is CASRAGTDTQYF. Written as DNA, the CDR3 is TGTGCCAGCAGGGCAGGCACAGATACGCAGTATTTT.

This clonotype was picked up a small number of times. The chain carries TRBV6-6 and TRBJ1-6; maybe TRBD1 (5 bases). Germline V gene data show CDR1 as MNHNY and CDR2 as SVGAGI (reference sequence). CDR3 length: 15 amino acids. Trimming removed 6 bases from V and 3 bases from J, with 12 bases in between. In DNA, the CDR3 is TGTGCCAGCAGCGATAACAGGCACTATAATTCACCCCTCCACTTT. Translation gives CASSDNRHYNSPLHF.

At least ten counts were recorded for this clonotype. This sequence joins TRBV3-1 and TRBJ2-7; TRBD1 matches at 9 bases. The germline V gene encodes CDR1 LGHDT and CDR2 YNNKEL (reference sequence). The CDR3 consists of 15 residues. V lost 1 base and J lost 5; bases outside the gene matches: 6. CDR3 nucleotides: TGTGCCAGCAGCCAAGCGGGACAGGGAGGTCACGAGCAGTACTTC. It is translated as CASSQAGQGGHEQYF.

The CDR3 DNA reads as TGCGCCAGCAGCTTCCAGGGAAATCTAGAGACCCAGTACTTC. It specifies CASSFQGNLETQYF. J is TRBJ2-5 and V is TRBV5-1; D might be TRBD1 (5 bases). Germline loops: CDR1 SGHRS, CDR2 YFSETQ. Deletions cut 2 bases from V and 4 bases from J, with 12 bases between. This CDR3 has 14 residues.

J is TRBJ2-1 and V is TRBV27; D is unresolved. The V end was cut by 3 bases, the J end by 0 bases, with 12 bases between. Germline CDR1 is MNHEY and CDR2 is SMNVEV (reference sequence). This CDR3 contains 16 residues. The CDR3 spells CASSFSVRLSYNEQFF. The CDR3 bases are TGTGCCAGCAGTTTTTCTGTGCGTCTCTCCTACAATGAGCAGTTCTTC.

CDR3 DNA: TGTGCCAGCAAAGCCTCACTTGAGGGGGGCTACACCTTC. Amino acid sequence: CASKASLEGGYTF. The chain combines TRBV6-2 or TRBV6-3 with TRBJ1-2; maybe TRBD1 (5 bases). Trimming stripped 7 bases from V and 8 bases from J, with 17 bases between. Germline V gene sequence: CDR1 MNHEY, CDR2 SVGEGT. The CDR3 totals 13 residues.

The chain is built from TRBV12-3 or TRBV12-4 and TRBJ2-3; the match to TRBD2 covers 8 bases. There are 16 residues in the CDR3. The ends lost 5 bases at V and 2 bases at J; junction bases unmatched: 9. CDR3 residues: CASSPPGGPDTDTQYF. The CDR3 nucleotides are TGTGCCAGCAGTCCCCCGGGGGGGCCCGACACAGATACGCAGTATTTT.

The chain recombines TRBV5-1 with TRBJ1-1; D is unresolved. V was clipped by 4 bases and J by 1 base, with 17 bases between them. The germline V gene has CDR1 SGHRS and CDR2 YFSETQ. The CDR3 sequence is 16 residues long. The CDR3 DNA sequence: TGCGCCAGCAGCCACGACGGCGGAGGGCGGAACACTGAAGCTTTCTTT. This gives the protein CASSHDGGGRNTEAFF.

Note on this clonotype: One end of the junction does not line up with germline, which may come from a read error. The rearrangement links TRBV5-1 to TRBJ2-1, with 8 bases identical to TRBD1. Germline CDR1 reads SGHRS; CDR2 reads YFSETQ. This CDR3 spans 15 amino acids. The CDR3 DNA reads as TGCGCCAGCGGCTTGGCTGGACAGGGAAACAATGAGCAGTTCTTC. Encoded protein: CASGLAGQGNNEQFF.

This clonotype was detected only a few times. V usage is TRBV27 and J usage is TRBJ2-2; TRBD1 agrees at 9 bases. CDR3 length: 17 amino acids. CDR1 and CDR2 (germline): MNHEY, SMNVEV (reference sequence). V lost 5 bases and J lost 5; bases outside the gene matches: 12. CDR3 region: CASSPTWTGVRTGELFF. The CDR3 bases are TGTGCCAGCAGTCCAACTTGGACAGGGGTACGGACCGGGGAGCTGTTTTTT.

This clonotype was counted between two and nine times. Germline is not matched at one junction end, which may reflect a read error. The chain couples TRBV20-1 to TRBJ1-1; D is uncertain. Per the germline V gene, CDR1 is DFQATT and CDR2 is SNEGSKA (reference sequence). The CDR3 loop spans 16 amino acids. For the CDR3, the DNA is TGTAGTGCTAGAGTCCGACGCGGATCATCGAACACTGAAGCTTTCTTT. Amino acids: CSARVRRGSSNTEAFF.

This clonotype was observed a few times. The CDR3 region is CSARPGTGGPYEQYF. CDR3 coding DNA: TGCAGTGCTAGACCTGGGACAGGGGGCCCCTACGAGCAGTACTTC. The J gene is TRBJ2-7, the V gene TRBV20-1, with TRBD1 identical over 12 bases. Per the germline V gene, CDR1 is DFQATT and CDR2 is SNEGSKA (reference sequence). This CDR3 has 15 residues. With V trimmed by 2 bases and J by 2 bases, 4 bases remained unmatched.

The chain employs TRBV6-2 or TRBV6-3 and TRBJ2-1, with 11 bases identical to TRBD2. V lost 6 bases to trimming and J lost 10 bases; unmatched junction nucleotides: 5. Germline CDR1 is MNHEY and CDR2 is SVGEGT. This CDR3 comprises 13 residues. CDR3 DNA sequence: TGTGCCAGCAGCAATAGCGGGGGGGGCGAGCAGTTCTTC. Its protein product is CASSNSGGGEQFF.

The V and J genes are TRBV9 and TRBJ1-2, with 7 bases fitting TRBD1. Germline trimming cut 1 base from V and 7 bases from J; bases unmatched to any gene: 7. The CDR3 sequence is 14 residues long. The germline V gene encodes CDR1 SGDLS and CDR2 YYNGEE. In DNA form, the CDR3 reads TGTGCCAGCAGCGTAACCACAGGGGCCGGTGGCTACACCTTC. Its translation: CASSVTTGAGGYTF.

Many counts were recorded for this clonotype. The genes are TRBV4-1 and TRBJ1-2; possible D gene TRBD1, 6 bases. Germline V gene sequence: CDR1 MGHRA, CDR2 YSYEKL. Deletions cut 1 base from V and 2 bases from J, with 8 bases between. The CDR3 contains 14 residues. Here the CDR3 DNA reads TGCGCCAGCAGCCAAGCTACAGGGAACTATGGCTACACCTTC. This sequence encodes CASSQATGNYGYTF.

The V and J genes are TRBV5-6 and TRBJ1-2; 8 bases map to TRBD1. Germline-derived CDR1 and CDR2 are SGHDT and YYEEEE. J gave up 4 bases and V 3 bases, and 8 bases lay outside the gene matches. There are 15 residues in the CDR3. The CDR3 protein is CASSSLDRAGYGYTF. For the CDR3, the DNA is TGTGCCAGCAGCTCGCTGGACAGGGCGGGCTATGGCTACACCTTC.

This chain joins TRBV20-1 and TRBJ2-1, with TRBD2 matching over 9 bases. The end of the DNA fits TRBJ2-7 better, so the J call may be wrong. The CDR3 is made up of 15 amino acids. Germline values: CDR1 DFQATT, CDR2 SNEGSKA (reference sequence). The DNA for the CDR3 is TGCAGTGCTGGAGTGACGGGACTAGCCTACAATGAGCAGTACTTC. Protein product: CSAGVTGLAYNEQYF.

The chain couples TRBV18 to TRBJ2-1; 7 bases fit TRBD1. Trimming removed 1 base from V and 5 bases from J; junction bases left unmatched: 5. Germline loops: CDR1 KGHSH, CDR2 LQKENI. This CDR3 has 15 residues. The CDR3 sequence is CASSPRGTADNEQFF. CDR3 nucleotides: TGTGCCAGCTCACCACGTGGGACAGCAGACAATGAGCAGTTCTTC.

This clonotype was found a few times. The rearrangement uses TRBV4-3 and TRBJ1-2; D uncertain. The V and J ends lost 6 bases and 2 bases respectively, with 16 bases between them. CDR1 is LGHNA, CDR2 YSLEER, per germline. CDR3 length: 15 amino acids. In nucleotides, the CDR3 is TGCGCCAGCAGGCGTACTCTGAGGAGAAACTATGGCTACACCTTC. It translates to CASRRTLRRNYGYTF.